This T cell receptor (beta chain) stems from a study of graft-versus-host responses after intestinal transplantation. Once graft tissue had been processed, intraepithelial and lamina propria lymphocytes were released. This CDR3 has 15 residues. In germline, CDR1 is LNHDA, CDR2 SQIVND (reference sequence). V lost 3 bases, J lost 2 bases, and 14 bases lay in between. Assay used: immunoSEQ multiplex PCR; TCRdb lists only in-frame clones, some missing. The sample records approximately 17,000 clones, around 83% being singletons. This sequence was found in a human patient who received an intestinal transplant, so some T cells may come from the graft donor. The chain carries TRBV19 and TRBJ2-7; D gene ambiguous. The sample here was ileum tissue, taken about 80 weeks after intestinal transplantation. This CDR3 is CASSMSSSTTYEQYF. DNA for the CDR3: TGTGCCAGTAGTATGTCGTCCAGTACTACCTACGAGCAGTACTTC.